These 2 T cell receptor beta chains were all obtained from the same sample, sequenced in a study of blood T cell repertoires in COVID-19. Generated by immunoSEQ multiplex PCR, the TCRdb table keeps only in-frame clones and is missing some. The sample includes fewer than 300,000 clones, about 85% seen only once; the top ten take 0.85% to 0.9%. Sequenced sample: peripheral blood. The receptors originated from a human donor with COVID-19, enrolled during active disease. The donor label of this sample is uncertain.

The chain couples TRBV5-1 to TRBJ2-1; D perhaps matches TRBD2 (5 bases). The CDR3 consists of 16 residues. Germline V lookup: CDR1 SGHRS, CDR2 YFSETQ. Trimming took 3 bases from V and 7 from J, leaving 20 bases between them. CDR3 region: CASSSLGLGATNEQFF. The CDR3 bases are TGCGCCAGCAGCTCCCTGGGGTTGGGAGCTACAAATGAGCAGTTCTTC.

CDR3 sequence: CASSTPLGGERETQYF. DNA of the CDR3: TGTGCCAGTAGTACCCCCTTAGGGGGGGAGAGGGAGACCCAGTACTTC. This chain joins TRBV19 and TRBJ2-5; D is perhaps TRBD2 (7 bases). The germline V gene encodes CDR1 LNHDA and CDR2 SQIVND (reference sequence). This CDR3 is built from 16 residues. Trimming shortened V by 4 bases and J by 5 bases, and 20 bases separated the two germline ends.